The clone carrying this TCR beta chain has at least ten counts. What it binds is unknown. The lymph nodes were axillary draining lymph nodes from breast cancer patients. The data originate from a study of breast tumors, draining lymph nodes, adjacent tissues. General study results and limits: Data only fit, rather than demonstrated, lymph node origin of most tumor T cells.

TCRdb ran MiXCR on the multiplex PCR reads and lists one entry per CDR3 protein. The sample lists about 110,000 distinct CDR3 sequences, less than 40% occurring once. The TCR sequence derives from a female donor with breast cancer. Some clones in this sample may be carry-over from other donors' samples. Material: axillary lymph node tissue.

CDR3 DNA: TGTGCCAGCAGTTTAGAGGTGGGGCATACGCAGTATTTT. Translating it yields CASSLEVGHTQYF. The chain is built from TRBV27 and TRBJ2-3; D is possibly TRBD1 (5 bases). This CDR3 spans 13 amino acids. Trimming removed 2 bases at V and 7 bases at J, with 10 bases between. From germline, CDR1 is MNHEY and CDR2 SMNVEV (reference sequence).